The clone carrying this TCR beta chain was counted a few times. Its antigen is undetermined. The record originates from a study of T-cell memory formation after mild COVID-19. Whole-study results and caveats: Contracting clones localized mainly to CM and EM when CD4+ and mainly to EMRA when CD8+.

J was trimmed by 0 bases and V by 0 bases; bases with no gene match: 2. In germline, CDR1 is DFQATT, CDR2 SNEGSKA (reference sequence). This CDR3 region has 15 residues. TCRdb ran MiXCR on the 5' RACE reads and lists one entry per CDR3 protein. The table lists more than 55,000 distinct CDR3 sequences, 9% to 9.5% of them singletons. This chain connects TRBV20-1 to TRBJ2-5, with 9 bases matching TRBD2. The sequence derives from a man between 18 and 29 years old who had mild COVID-19 (a few samples of this study predate the infection). Cell type and time point are not known. The sequenced material came from PBMCs or a T cell subset sorted from them (not recorded which). The CDR3 loop is CSARDASGDQETQYF. Written as DNA, the CDR3 is TGCAGTGCTAGAGACGCTAGCGGGGACCAAGAGACCCAGTACTTC.